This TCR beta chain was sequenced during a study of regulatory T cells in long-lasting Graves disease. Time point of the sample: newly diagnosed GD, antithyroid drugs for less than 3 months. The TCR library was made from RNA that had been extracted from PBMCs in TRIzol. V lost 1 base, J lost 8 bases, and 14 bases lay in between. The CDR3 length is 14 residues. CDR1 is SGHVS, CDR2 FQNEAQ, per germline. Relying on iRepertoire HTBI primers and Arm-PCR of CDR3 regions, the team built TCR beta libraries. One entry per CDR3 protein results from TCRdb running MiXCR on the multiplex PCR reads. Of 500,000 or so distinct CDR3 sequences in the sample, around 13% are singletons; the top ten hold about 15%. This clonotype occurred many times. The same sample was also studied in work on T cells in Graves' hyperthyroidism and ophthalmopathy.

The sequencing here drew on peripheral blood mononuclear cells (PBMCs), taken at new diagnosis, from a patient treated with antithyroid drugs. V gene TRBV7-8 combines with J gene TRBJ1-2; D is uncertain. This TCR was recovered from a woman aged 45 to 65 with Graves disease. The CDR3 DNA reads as TGTGCCAGCAGCTTAGGGAGTGGAGGAGGAGGCTACACCTTC. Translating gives CASSLGSGGGGYTF.